This T cell receptor (beta chain) comes out of a study of T-cell memory formation after mild COVID-19. Study-level information: Clustering of TCRs was largely donor specific.

This CDR3 is 18 amino acids long. Per germline, CDR1 SGHAT and CDR2 FQNNGV. The trim removed 1 base at V and 6 bases at J, leaving 13 bases unmatched. MiXCR, run by TCRdb on the 5' RACE reads, gives a single entry per CDR3 protein. The sample contains 89,000 or so distinct CDR3 sequences, around 13% of which appear only once. This clonotype was detected only a few times. The clonotype comes from a man in his late teens or twenties who had mild COVID-19 (a few samples of this study predate the infection). Cell type and time point are not known. The sample comprised PBMCs or a T cell subset sorted from them (not recorded which). The J gene is TRBJ2-3, the V gene TRBV11-2; TRBD2 aligns across 10 bases. The CDR3 nucleotides are TGTGCCAGCAGCTTAGGGCTAGCGGGGGCCCAGGGACGCGATACGCAGTATTTT. This codes for CASSLGLAGAQGRDTQYF.